The 15 T cell receptor beta chains listed next were all sequenced from one sample in a study of cytomegalovirus exposure and HLA in healthy donors. The PCR made use of 60 Vbeta and 13 Jbeta primers. The data were produced by immunoSEQ multiplex PCR, yet TCRdb's version contains in-frame clones alone and is incomplete. The sample has some 130,000 clones; approximately 80% are singletons. Sequencing used PBMCs. These receptors were collected from a female donor in good health and CMV-seronegative.

This chain connects TRBV5-5 to TRBJ1-5; D remains ambiguous. The CDR3 spans 14 residues. The V end was cut by 1 base, the J end by 0 bases, with 5 bases between. Germline V gene data show CDR1 as SGHKS and CDR2 as YYEKEE (reference sequence). CDR3 sequence: CASSLSLSNQPQHF. Written as DNA, the CDR3 is TGTGCCAGCAGCTTGTCCCTTAGCAATCAGCCCCAGCATTTT.

V usage is TRBV4-1 and J usage is TRBJ1-3; no firm D call. Germline-derived CDR1 and CDR2 are MGHRA and YSYEKL. Trimming left V 0 bases short and J 0 bases short, with 12 bases between. The CDR3 spans 17 residues. CDR3 DNA sequence: TGCGCCAGCAGCCAAGAGTTTGGAGGAAGCTCTGGAAACACCATATATTTT. It encodes CASSQEFGGSSGNTIYF.

The chain recombines TRBV7-9 with TRBJ2-2; D gene ambiguous. The length of the CDR3 is 12 residues. The V gene lost 1 base and the J gene lost 9 bases, with 6 bases spanning the gap. Germline loops: CDR1 SEHNR, CDR2 FQNEAQ (reference sequence). The CDR3 bases are TGTGCCAGCAGCTTAGAGCCTTGGGAGCTGTTTTTT. Protein sequence: CASSLEPWELFF.

This chain joins TRBV7-9 and TRBJ1-2; maybe TRBD1 (5 bases). The ends were cut back, 4 bases at V and 5 bases at J, with 20 bases in the middle. The CDR3 contains 16 residues. CDR1 is SEHNR, CDR2 FQNEAQ, per germline (reference sequence). As DNA, the CDR3 is TGTGCCAGCAGCTCGAGGAATCAGGGATCGGCATATGGCTACACCTTC. It specifies CASSSRNQGSAYGYTF.

The chain carries TRBV4-2 and TRBJ2-7; D is possibly TRBD1 (5 bases). CDR3 size: 14 residues. Germline V gene data show CDR1 as LGHNA and CDR2 as YNFKEQ. V shed 0 bases and J shed 5 bases, with 11 bases lying between them. The CDR3 coding sequence is TGTGCCAGCAGCCAAGAAGGCAGGGTGCACGAGCAGTACTTC. Amino acids: CASSQEGRVHEQYF.

The J gene is TRBJ1-1, the V gene TRBV5-4, with a tentative D call TRBD1 (6 bases). Germline lookup yields CDR1 SGHNT and CDR2 YYREEE (reference sequence). Between the trimmed V and J ends, which lost 0 bases and 3 bases, there was a span of 12 bases. The CDR3 sequence is 15 residues long. This chain's CDR3 is CASSLEGGAYTEAFF. Here the CDR3 DNA reads TGTGCCAGCAGCTTGGAGGGGGGGGCTTACACTGAAGCTTTCTTT.

The V call is TRBV5-5, the J call TRBJ1-1, with 10 positions matching TRBD1. With V trimmed by 4 bases and J by 5 bases, 8 bases remained unmatched. The CDR3 consists of 15 residues. Germline CDR1 SGHKS, CDR2 YYEKEE (reference sequence). The CDR3 DNA sequence: TGTGCCAGCAGCCCCGGGACAGGGGATAGGACTGAAGCTTTCTTT. Its translation: CASSPGTGDRTEAFF.

The chain joins TRBV6-5 to TRBJ1-1, with D uncertain. The V end was cut by 1 base, the J end by 1 base, with 10 bases between. The CDR3 has 15 amino acids. The germline V gene has CDR1 MNHEY and CDR2 SVGAGI. The CDR3 bases are TGTGCCAGCAGTTACTTTAAAGCGGGGAACACTGAAGCTTTCTTT. Translation gives CASSYFKAGNTEAFF.

J is TRBJ1-2 and V is TRBV18; 8 bases line up with TRBD1. With 3 bases clipped from V and 6 bases from J, the junction kept 9 bases outside the gene matches. The CDR3 covers 15 residues. Germline values: CDR1 KGHSH, CDR2 LQKENI. CDR3 in amino acids: CASSPLSAGGDGYTF. The DNA for the CDR3 is TGTGCCAGCTCACCTCTTTCCGCAGGGGGCGATGGCTACACCTTC.

This chain links TRBV7-9 with TRBJ1-3; D is perhaps TRBD1 (6 bases). V was trimmed by 4 bases and J by 0 bases, leaving 7 bases between them. This CDR3 is built from 14 residues. CDR1 is SEHNR, CDR2 FQNEAQ, per germline (reference sequence). CDR3 sequence: CASSSDSSGNTIYF. The DNA of the CDR3 is TGTGCCAGCAGCTCGGACAGCTCTGGAAACACCATATATTTT.

This clone was seen just once. This chain connects TRBV7-3 to TRBJ2-1; the match to TRBD2 covers 13 bases. V gave up 3 bases and J gave up 7 bases; unmatched junction bases: 6. Per germline, CDR1 SGHTA and CDR2 FQGTGA. This CDR3 spans 16 amino acids. This chain's CDR3 is CASSFYGLAGVNEQFF. The DNA for the CDR3 is TGTGCCAGCAGCTTTTACGGACTAGCGGGAGTAAATGAGCAGTTCTTC.

The chain is built from TRBV19 and TRBJ2-7; a weak D match, TRBD1 (5 bases). The germline gives CDR1 LNHDA, CDR2 SQIVND (reference sequence). The V and J ends lost 5 bases and 5 bases respectively, with 13 bases between them. The CDR3 totals 13 residues. Here the CDR3 DNA reads TGTGCCAGTAGTGTCCAGGGCGGCGACGAGCAGTACTTC. It encodes CASSVQGGDEQYF.

The rearrangement joins TRBV4-1 to TRBJ1-1, with D perhaps matching TRBD1 (6 bases). The V and J ends lost 0 bases and 5 bases respectively, with 10 bases between them. CDR3 size: 14 residues. CDR1 and CDR2 from the germline V gene are MGHRA and YSYEKL. In nucleotides, the CDR3 is TGCGCCAGCAGCCAAGAAGGGGGAATAACTGAAGCTTTCTTT. This gives the protein CASSQEGGITEAFF.

The V gene is TRBV27, the J gene TRBJ2-1, with D perhaps matching TRBD1 (7 bases). Germline CDR1 reads MNHEY; CDR2 reads SMNVEV (reference sequence). Trimming cost V 3 bases and J 11 bases, with 17 bases left between them. This CDR3 is built from 14 residues. The CDR3 region is CASSLSRGAGQQFF. In nucleotides, the CDR3 is TGTGCCAGCAGTTTGAGCAGGGGGGCCGGGCAGCAGTTCTTC.

The chain joins TRBV7-2 to TRBJ1-3; 10 bases map to TRBD1. J gave up 3 bases and V 8 bases, and 7 bases lay outside the gene matches. The CDR3 contains 15 residues. Germline CDR1 SGHTA, CDR2 FQGNSA. In nucleotides, the CDR3 is TGTGCCAGCTCGAGACAGGGGGCACATGGAAACACCATATATTTT. Translating it yields CASSRQGAHGNTIYF.